The source of this TCR beta chain is a study of identical twins. Study results and caveats: Fewer insertions marked abundant cord blood beta clonotypes; young adult naive trended weakly, memory not at all.

This CDR3 has 16 residues. Germline CDR1 is MNHNY and CDR2 is SVGAGI (reference sequence). Deletions cut 4 bases from V and 2 bases from J, with 15 bases between. Each cDNA held unique molecular identifiers, and template switching gave it a universal primer site. TCRdb processed the 5' RACE reads anew with MiXCR; each CDR3 protein has one entry. The table lists about 1.7 million distinct CDR3 sequences, about 31% of them singletons, with around 0.3% in the top ten. Only a few counts were recorded for this clonotype. Its specificity is unknown. Material: cord blood. The gene calls are TRBV6-6 and TRBJ2-1; D gene uncertain. The clonotype originates from a newborn girl in good health. The CDR3 is CASSSRNTKTYNEQFF. The DNA for the CDR3 is TGTGCCAGCAGTTCCCGAAATACCAAGACCTACAATGAGCAGTTCTTC.